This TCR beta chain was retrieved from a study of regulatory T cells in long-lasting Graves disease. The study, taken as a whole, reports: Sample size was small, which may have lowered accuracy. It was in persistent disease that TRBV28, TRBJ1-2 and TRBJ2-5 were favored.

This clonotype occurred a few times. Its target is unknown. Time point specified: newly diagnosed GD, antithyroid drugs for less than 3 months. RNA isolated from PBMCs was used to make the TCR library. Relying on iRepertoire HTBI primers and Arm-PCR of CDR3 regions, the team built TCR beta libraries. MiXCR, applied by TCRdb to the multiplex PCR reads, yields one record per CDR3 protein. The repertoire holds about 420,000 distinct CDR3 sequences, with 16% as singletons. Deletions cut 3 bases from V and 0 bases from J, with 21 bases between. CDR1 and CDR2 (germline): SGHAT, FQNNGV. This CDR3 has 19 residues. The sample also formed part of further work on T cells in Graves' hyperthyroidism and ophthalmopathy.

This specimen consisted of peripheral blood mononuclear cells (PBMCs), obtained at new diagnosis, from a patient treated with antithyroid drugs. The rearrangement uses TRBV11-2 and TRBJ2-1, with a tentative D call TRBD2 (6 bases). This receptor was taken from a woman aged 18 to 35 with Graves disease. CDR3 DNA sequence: TGTGCCAGCAGCTTGGGTGGGGGGAGAACGATAAACTCCTACAATGAGCAGTTCTTC. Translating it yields CASSLGGGRTINSYNEQFF.